These 2 T cell receptor beta chains came from one sample sequenced in a study of human thymus T cells. Thymic tissue was derived from resections collected during corrective heart surgery. Assay: immunoSEQ multiplex PCR; the TCRdb copy retains only in-frame clones and omits some. The profile shows tens of thousands of clones, 90% to 98% of them singletons. The sequenced material came from thymus tissue. The receptors stem from a boy younger than two with a congenital heart defect but otherwise immunologically healthy.

The chain uses TRBV11-3 and TRBJ2-3; no reliable D call. This CDR3 contains 15 residues. Trimming removed 5 bases from V and 7 bases from J, with 19 bases in between. Germline loops: CDR1 SGHNT, CDR2 YENEEA. DNA for the CDR3: TGTGCCAGCAGCCGATCTGGAAGGCAGGTTAATACGCAGTATTTT. Its protein is CASSRSGRQVNTQYF.

The sample holds a few counts of this clone. This rearrangement joins TRBV25-1 to TRBJ1-2; no reliable D call. CDR3 length equals 13 residues. Germline V gene data show CDR1 as MGHDK and CDR2 as SYGVNS. V dropped 7 bases and J dropped 6 bases, with 15 bases sitting between them. For the CDR3, the DNA is TGTGCCAGCAATCGATGGACGGAGCATGGCTACACCTTC. The encoded protein is CASNRWTEHGYTF.